A single TCR beta chain is shown here with its context. Germline is not matched at one junction end, which may reflect a read error. Recruited during active infection, patients (from Seattle) were subsequently followed longitudinally. CDR1 is SNHLY, CDR2 FYNNEI, per germline. The CDR3 contains 11 residues. The data stem from a study of blood T cell repertoires in COVID-19. Study details: Samples representing acute and convalescent COVID-19 were sourced from the United States, Italy and Spain.

Original methodology: How many nucleated cells were present was estimated from reference gene primer amplification. Sequencing was performed with immunoSEQ multiplex PCR; in TCRdb, only in-frame clones are kept and a portion is missing. Clonal size and the V and J genes are those of that table, whereas D and trimming came from the DNA. Altogether just under 65,000 clones are present, about 80% being singletons, with the ten largest covering around 14%. This chain links TRBV2 with TRBJ2-1; D not resolved. This TCR came from a man in his sixties with COVID-19, enrolled during active disease. Sequencing was done on a sample of peripheral blood. CDR3: CASKRDNEQFF. The CDR3 bases are TGTGCGAGCAAACGGGACAATGAGCAGTTCTTC. Full variable domain (missing parts from reference TRBV2 and TRBJ2-1): EPEVTQTPSHQVTQMGQEVILRCVPISNHLYFYWYRQILGQKVEFLVSFYNNEISEKSEIFDDQFSVERPDGSNFTLKIRSTKLEDSAMYFCASKRDNEQFFGPGTRLTVL.